Below are 3 T cell receptor beta chains sequenced from a single sample in a study of blood T cells in healthy people across ages. Next came a second PCR, run for roughly 6 to 11 cycles, which used a sample-barcoded 5' primer along with a J-beta primer mix. TCRdb itself ran the 5' RACE reads through MiXCR, one entry per CDR3 protein. The table lists 1.5 million to 1.8 million distinct CDR3 sequences, around 40% of them singletons. What was sequenced was blood. These receptors were collected from a woman aged 18-29 years in good health.

The CDR3 DNA reads as TGTGCCAGCAGTCCGGGACAGGGGGCAAACTACGAGCAGTACTTC. The encoded protein is CASSPGQGANYEQYF. The gene calls are TRBV6-2 or TRBV6-3 and TRBJ2-7, with 12 bases lining up with TRBD1. The ends lost 5 bases at V and 3 bases at J; junction bases unmatched: 5. CDR1 and CDR2 from the germline V gene are MNHEY and SVGEGT. There are 15 residues in the CDR3.

This clonotype showed up just a few times. J is TRBJ2-1 and V is TRBV6-5; TRBD1 matches at 8 bases. Germline trimming cut 7 bases from V and 7 bases from J; bases unmatched to any gene: 12. This CDR3 contains 15 residues. Germline V lookup: CDR1 MNHEY, CDR2 SVGAGI. CDR3 nucleotide sequence: TGTGCCAGCACCGAAGGGACAGGAAGAAATAATGAGCAGTTCTTC. Amino acid sequence: CASTEGTGRNNEQFF.

The chain carries TRBV20-1 and TRBJ1-6; D ambiguous. Trimming shortened V by 0 bases and J by 10 bases, and 16 bases separated the two germline ends. The CDR3 is made up of 15 amino acids. The V gene's germline CDR1 is DFQATT and CDR2 SNEGSKA (reference sequence). Here the CDR3 reads CSARDEGQFGSPLHF. The CDR3 DNA sequence: TGCAGTGCTAGAGATGAGGGCCAGTTTGGCTCACCCCTCCACTTT.